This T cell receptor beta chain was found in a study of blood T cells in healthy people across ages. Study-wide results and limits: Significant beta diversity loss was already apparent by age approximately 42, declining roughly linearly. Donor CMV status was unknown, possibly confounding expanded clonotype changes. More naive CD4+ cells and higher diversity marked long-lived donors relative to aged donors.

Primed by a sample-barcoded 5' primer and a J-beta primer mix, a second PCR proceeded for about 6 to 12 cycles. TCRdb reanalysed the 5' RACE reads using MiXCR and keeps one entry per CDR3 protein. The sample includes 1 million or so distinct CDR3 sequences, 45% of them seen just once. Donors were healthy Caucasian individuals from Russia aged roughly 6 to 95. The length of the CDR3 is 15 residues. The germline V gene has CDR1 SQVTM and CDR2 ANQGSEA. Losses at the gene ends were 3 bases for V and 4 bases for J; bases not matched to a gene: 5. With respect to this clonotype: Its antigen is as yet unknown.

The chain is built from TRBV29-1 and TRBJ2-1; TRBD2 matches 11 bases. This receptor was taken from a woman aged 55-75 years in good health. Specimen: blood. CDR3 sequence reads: CSVERGTSGYNEQFF. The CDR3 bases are TGCAGCGTTGAGAGGGGGACTAGCGGTTACAATGAGCAGTTCTTC.